This T cell receptor beta chain was recovered during a study of blood T cell repertoires in COVID-19. The CDR3 has 14 residues. Deletions cut 4 bases from V and 7 bases from J, with 16 bases between. The germline V gene has CDR1 MNHEY and CDR2 SVGAGI. The table came from immunoSEQ multiplex PCR; TCRdb's copy has only in-frame clones and leaves some out. The sample records 90,000 to 150,000 clones, approximately 80% being singletons. This TCR was recovered from a man in his 70s with acute or convalescent COVID-19. The chain links TRBV6-5 to TRBJ1-2; D gene unclear. The source material was peripheral blood. CDR3 sequence (DNA): TGTGCCAGCAGTTTTGGACGGACTGGTTTTGGCTACACCTTC. It translates to CASSFGRTGFGYTF.